This TCR beta chain was documented in a study of OX40 agonist ivuxolimab in advanced cancers. Study at large: Males comprised roughly four fifths of the group, whose mean age was about 61 years (range 23 to 79). Under the entry rules, prior anti-PD-1, anti-PD-L1 or anti-CTLA-4 therapy was allowed, and roughly 43% had some.

Germline V lookup: CDR1 LNHDA, CDR2 SQIVND (reference sequence). The CDR3 consists of 18 residues. Germline trimming cut 1 base from V and 4 bases from J; bases unmatched to any gene: 10. Repertoires were generated with immunoSEQ multiplex PCR, while TCRdb's copy carries only in-frame clones and drops some. The sample yields 65,000 to 70,000 clones, 70% to 85% seen once. The clonotype was recovered from an adult with an advanced solid tumor such as melanoma, head and neck, liver or kidney cancer. The input for sequencing was CD4+ or CD8+ T cells sorted from blood, taken in a trial of the OX40 agonist ivuxolimab. The gene calls are TRBV19 and TRBJ2-3, with 11 positions matching TRBD2. CDR3 nucleotides: TGTGCCAGTAGTATAGTCGCCCCACTAGCGGGAGCAGCAGATACGCAGTATTTT. Encoded protein: CASSIVAPLAGAADTQYF.